This T cell receptor (beta chain) was sequenced in a study of CD8 T cells in ankylosing spondylitis. TCRdb analysed the 5' RACE reads with MiXCR anew, one entry per CDR3 protein. This repertoire shows hundreds of thousands of distinct CDR3 sequences, roughly 27% found once; its top ten account for under 0.9%. General study findings and limits: Several highly homologous variants made up a TCR beta motif, and this motif appeared characteristic of ankylosing spondylitis blood.

V lost 2 bases to trimming and J lost 3 bases, with 12 bases between them. Per germline, CDR1 SGHRS and CDR2 YFSETQ. This CDR3 has 14 amino acids. Details on this clonotype: Its target is unknown.

The TCR was taken from a male donor with ankylosing spondylitis. Sequenced input: blood, either unsorted or a sorted T cell fraction (not recorded which). The chain uses TRBV5-1 and TRBJ2-7; D gene unclear. The DNA of the CDR3 is TGCGCCAGCAGCTTTTTGGCAGATTACTACGAGCAGTACTTC. Translation: CASSFLADYYEQYF.